This T cell receptor beta chain was sequenced during a study of blood T cell repertoires in COVID-19. Study-wide background: Acute and convalescent COVID-19 specimens originated in the United States, Italy and Spain. T cells, B-cell-depleted T cells, or PBMCs supplied cDNA or gDNA.

Authors' methods: Using reference gene primer amplification, nucleated cell counts were estimated. Assay: immunoSEQ multiplex PCR; the TCRdb copy retains only in-frame clones and omits some. V and J calls and clone size are given by that table; D and trimming were obtained from the DNA. The sample carries fewer than 350,000 clones, roughly 79% recorded once. Sequencing was carried out using peripheral blood. The TCR comes from a woman aged 60-75 years with active or convalescent COVID-19.

The CDR3 DNA is TGTGCCTGGAGTGTAGTAGGCGGTGATGGCTACACCTTC. Translation gives CAWSVVGGDGYTF. The chain has TRBV30 and TRBJ1-2; unclear D gene. The ends were cut back, 0 bases at V and 6 bases at J, with 11 bases in the middle. The CDR3 sequence is 13 residues long. Per germline, CDR1 GTSNPN and CDR2 SVGIG (reference sequence).